The 7 T cell receptor beta chains below all came from one sample that was sequenced in a study of blood T cell repertoires in COVID-19. Profiled with immunoSEQ multiplex PCR; TCRdb holds only in-frame clones, not every one. The repertoire includes about 170,000 clones, over 75% of them detected once, and around 6.5% sits in the top ten. The specimen was PBMCs or T cells enriched from blood (not recorded which). The receptors here all came from a woman between 45 and 60 years old who had recovered from COVID-19.

The genes are TRBV23-1 and TRBJ1-2, with 7 positions matching TRBD1. TRBV23-1 is an ORF for which the function is uncertain. The CDR3 runs 15 residues. Losses at the gene ends were 0 bases for V and 7 bases for J; bases not matched to a gene: 8. Here the CDR3 reads CASSQSQGNSVGYTF. As DNA, the CDR3 is TGCGCCAGCAGTCAATCACAGGGGAATTCGGTTGGCTACACCTTC.

This clone was found once. The genes are TRBV28 and TRBJ1-2; 9 nucleotides align to TRBD1. Germline CDR1 MDHEN, CDR2 SYDVKM. This CDR3 region has 14 residues. V was pared by 7 bases and J by 1 base, with 4 bases of the junction left unmatched. The CDR3 sequence is CASKTGGLNYGYTF. The CDR3 DNA reads TGTGCCAGCAAAACAGGGGGCCTTAACTATGGCTACACCTTC.

The chain couples TRBV4-1 to TRBJ2-7; TRBD2 might be the D (6 bases). This CDR3 spans 15 amino acids. Trimming removed 4 bases from V and 3 bases from J, with 16 bases in between. Germline lookup yields CDR1 MGHRA and CDR2 YSYEKL. The CDR3 nucleotides are TGCGCCAGCAGCCTTATAGGAGGGATCGACTACGAGCAGTACTTC. It specifies CASSLIGGIDYEQYF.

The chain combines TRBV7-9 with TRBJ2-1; D perhaps matches TRBD2 (6 bases). This CDR3 contains 14 residues. Germline V lookup: CDR1 SEHNR, CDR2 FQNEAQ (reference sequence). The V end lost 1 base, the J end lost 5 bases, and 9 bases lay between the germline ends. CDR3 sequence (DNA): TGTGCCAGCAGCTTAGGAGGGACTCACAATGAGCAGTTCTTC. Residues: CASSLGGTHNEQFF.

The J gene is TRBJ1-2, the V gene TRBV4-2; possible D gene TRBD1, 6 bases. V lost 0 bases and J lost 4, with 12 bases in between. This CDR3 region has 15 residues. Per the germline V gene, CDR1 is LGHNA and CDR2 is YNFKEQ. DNA of the CDR3: TGTGCCAGCAGCCAAGACCCGGACAGATCCTATGGCTACACCTTC. Amino acid sequence: CASSQDPDRSYGYTF.

The rearrangement joins TRBV19 to TRBJ2-2; 10 nucleotides match TRBD2. V trimming: 5 bases; J trimming: 0 bases; junction bases outside the gene matches: 9. The CDR3 is made up of 18 amino acids. Germline V gives CDR1 LNHDA, CDR2 SQIVND (reference sequence). The CDR3 DNA reads as TGTGCCAGTAGTTGGAGGCTAGCGGGGGAAACGAACACCGGGGAGCTGTTTTTT. It yields the protein CASSWRLAGETNTGELFF.

The chain couples TRBV10-1 to TRBJ2-5; 11 bases map to TRBD2. There are 16 residues in the CDR3. CDR1 is WNHNN and CDR2 is SYGVQD in the germline V gene (reference sequence). J was trimmed by 5 bases and V by 6 bases; bases with no gene match: 11. CDR3 protein: CASRKLAGADGETQYF. The CDR3 region has the DNA TGCGCCAGCAGAAAACTAGCGGGAGCCGATGGGGAGACCCAGTACTTC.